One and the same sample provided the 25 T cell receptor beta chains below, sequenced in a study of blood T cell repertoires in COVID-19. The repertoire was sequenced with immunoSEQ multiplex PCR; TCRdb's copy has only in-frame clones and lacks some. The table lists tens of thousands of clones, around 85% of them singletons, with 4.5% to 5.5% in the top ten. Input material: peripheral blood. The receptors stem from a man at least 80 years old with acute or convalescent COVID-19.

The rearrangement joins TRBV27 to TRBJ2-7, with TRBD1 identical over 12 bases. The germline V gene encodes CDR1 MNHEY and CDR2 SMNVEV (reference sequence). Losses at the gene ends were 2 bases for V and 2 bases for J; bases not matched to a gene: 7. This CDR3 is 17 amino acids long. The CDR3 sequence is CASSLMGGTGGAYEQYF. DNA for the CDR3: TGTGCCAGCAGTTTAATGGGAGGGACAGGGGGCGCCTACGAGCAGTACTTC.

V and J are TRBV18 and TRBJ1-2; 8 bases fit TRBD1. The CDR3 covers 14 residues. Germline trimming cut 0 bases from V and 5 bases from J; bases unmatched to any gene: 2. Germline loops: CDR1 KGHSH, CDR2 LQKENI. The CDR3 DNA is TGTGCCAGCTCACCACCGGGACAGGAGTATGGCTACACCTTC. Amino acids: CASSPPGQEYGYTF.

The chain combines TRBV7-3 with TRBJ1-1; TRBD1 matches 7 bases. Per the germline V gene, CDR1 is SGHTA and CDR2 is FQGTGA. CDR3 length: 14 residues. The V gene end was trimmed by 2 bases and the J gene end by 5 bases; junction bases not matched to a gene: 5. CDR3: CASSLFGTATEAFF. The CDR3 DNA reads TGTGCCAGCAGCTTATTTGGGACAGCAACTGAAGCTTTCTTT.

The rearrangement joins TRBV7-9 to TRBJ2-7, with TRBD2 identical over 10 bases. The germline V gene encodes CDR1 SEHNR and CDR2 FQNEAQ (reference sequence). This CDR3 comprises 15 residues. The V segment lost 3 bases and the J segment 6 bases; nucleotides outside the gene matches: 8. CDR3 region: CASSFSTSGKGEQYF. CDR3 nucleotides: TGTGCCAGCAGCTTCAGCACTAGCGGGAAAGGCGAGCAGTACTTC.

The chain links TRBV7-8 to TRBJ1-1; TRBD1 agrees at 7 bases. Germline V gene data show CDR1 as SGHVS and CDR2 as FQNEAQ. The V and J ends lost 4 bases and 5 bases, in that order; junction bases with no gene match: 7. The CDR3 sequence is 14 residues long. The CDR3 protein is CASSSNTGVTEAFF. CDR3 nucleotide sequence: TGTGCCAGCAGCTCTAATACAGGGGTGACTGAAGCTTTCTTT.

The chain carries TRBV18 and TRBJ2-4, with 14 positions matching TRBD2. J lost 0 bases, V lost 3 bases, and 4 bases had no gene match. CDR3 length equals 18 residues. In germline, CDR1 is KGHSH, CDR2 LQKENI. The CDR3 DNA sequence: TGTGCCAGCTCACCCGGGACTAGCGGGGGCCTAGCCAAAAACATTCAGTACTTC. It is translated as CASSPGTSGGLAKNIQYF. Variable domain in full (rest from reference TRBV18 and TRBJ2-4): NAGVMQNPRHLVRRRGQEARLRCSPMKGHSHVYWYRQLPEEGLKFMVYLQKENIIDESGMPKERFSAEFPKEGPSILRIQQVVRGDSAAYFCASSPGTSGGLAKNIQYFGAGTRLSVL.

This chain links TRBV7-6 with TRBJ2-2; 7 nucleotides agree with TRBD1. V dropped 4 bases and J dropped 7; count of bases not matched to a gene: 6. This CDR3 spans 14 amino acids. CDR1 is SGHVS, CDR2 FNYEAQ, per germline. The CDR3 coding sequence is TGTGCCAGCAGCTCTACAGGGGCGGACGGGGAGCTGTTTTTT. This gives the protein CASSSTGADGELFF.

About this clone itself: The identical CDR3 is also encoded by other nucleotide sequences in the sample. This chain connects TRBV4-1 to TRBJ1-3; maybe TRBD1 (6 bases). Deletions cut 4 bases from V and 1 base from J, with 11 bases between. The CDR3 length is 15 residues. Germline CDR1 reads MGHRA; CDR2 reads YSYEKL. CDR3 coding DNA: TGCGCCAGCAGCCTCAGGGGACGTTCTGGAAACACCATATATTTT. It specifies CASSLRGRSGNTIYF.

This CDR3 is CASSHPGQGAYEQYF. The CDR3 DNA follows: TGTGCCAGCAGCCATCCGGGACAGGGGGCCTACGAGCAGTACTTC. The chain uses TRBV14 and TRBJ2-7; 11 nucleotides align to TRBD1. Germline V CDR1 and CDR2: SGHDN, FVKESK. The CDR3 sequence is 15 residues long. V gave up 3 bases and J gave up 2 bases; unmatched junction bases: 3.

The gene calls are TRBV9 and TRBJ2-3; 7 nucleotides match TRBD1. J gave up 4 bases and V 0 bases, and 8 bases lay outside the gene matches. The CDR3 covers 16 residues. Germline lookup yields CDR1 SGDLS and CDR2 YYNGEE. The CDR3, as DNA: TGTGCCAGCAGCGTAGCGGCAGGGGGAAACCCAGATACGCAGTATTTT. It is translated as CASSVAAGGNPDTQYF. Based on the CDR3 plus reference TRBV9 and TRBJ2-3, the full variable domain is DSGVTQTPKHLITATGQRVTLRCSPRSGDLSVYWYQQSLDQGLQFLIQYYNGEERAKGNILERFSAQQFPDLHSELNLSSLELGDSALYFCASSVAAGGNPDTQYFGPGTRLTVL.

The V and J genes are TRBV27 and TRBJ2-7, with TRBD2 matching 7 bases. Germline-derived CDR1 and CDR2 are MNHEY and SMNVEV (reference sequence). This CDR3 has 15 residues. Trimming at V came to 6 bases and at J to 4 bases, leaving 12 bases not matched to a gene. CDR3 amino acids: CASRSADGGLYEQYF. The CDR3 bases are TGTGCCAGCAGATCCGCAGATGGGGGACTATACGAGCAGTACTTC.

This chain links TRBV21-1 with TRBJ1-2; the table's D call, TRBD1, was not checked against the DNA. TRBV21-1 is deemed a pseudogene. The length of the CDR3 is 13 residues. The DNA of the CDR3 is TGTGCCAGCACCCTAAACGACAAGGATGGCTACACCTTC. It encodes CASTLNDKDGYTF.

This clone has only a few counts. The V and J genes are TRBV6-6 and TRBJ2-1; TRBD2 matches 10 bases. CDR1 and CDR2 from the germline V gene are MNHNY and SVGAGI (reference sequence). V shed 6 bases, J shed 6 bases, and the junction held 5 bases outside the gene matches. This CDR3 is built from 14 residues. Here the CDR3 reads CASSSSGSVNEQFF. The CDR3 DNA reads as TGTGCCAGCAGCTCTAGCGGGAGTGTCAATGAGCAGTTCTTC.

The V gene is TRBV28, the J gene TRBJ1-4; D remains ambiguous. This CDR3 spans 16 amino acids. V was cut by 7 bases and J by 0 bases, with 15 bases left in between. Germline loops: CDR1 MDHEN, CDR2 SYDVKM. The CDR3 bases are TGTGCCAGCATGGAGGGTGGTAGTGCAACTAATGAAAAACTGTTTTTT. Protein sequence: CASMEGGSATNEKLFF.

This clone came up a few times. V and J are TRBV18 and TRBJ2-5; 9 bases line up with TRBD1. The V segment lost 2 bases and the J segment 2 bases; nucleotides outside the gene matches: 12. Germline loops: CDR1 KGHSH, CDR2 LQKENI. The CDR3 runs 18 residues. As DNA, the CDR3 is TGTGCCAGCTCACCAGGGTACAGGGGGCGCCCCCCGCAAGAGACCCAGTACTTC. Amino acids: CASSPGYRGRPPQETQYF.

The J gene is TRBJ2-2, the V gene TRBV3-1 (or the pseudogene TRBV3-2); TRBD2 aligns across 12 bases. Germline V CDR1 and CDR2: LGHDT, YNNKEL (reference sequence). V shed 6 bases, J shed 0 bases, and the junction held 8 bases outside the gene matches. The CDR3 spans 18 residues. The DNA for the CDR3 is TGTGCCAGCAGGAGGGGTCTAGCGGGAGGGCCGAACACCGGGGAGCTGTTTTTT. Translation: CASRRGLAGGPNTGELFF.

This chain connects TRBV4-1 to TRBJ2-5; D call uncertain. V was shortened by 4 bases and J by 2 bases, with 14 bases between the two germline ends. CDR1 is MGHRA and CDR2 is YSYEKL in the germline V gene. The CDR3 loop spans 15 amino acids. CDR3 nucleotide sequence: TGCGCCAGCAGCCTTGACGGGTCAGCTCAAGAGACCCAGTACTTC. Protein: CASSLDGSAQETQYF.

The chain is built from TRBV7-9 and TRBJ1-5; tentative D call: TRBD1 (6 bases). Trimming cost V 1 base and J 4 bases, with 8 bases left between them. Germline lookup yields CDR1 SEHNR and CDR2 FQNEAQ (reference sequence). The length of the CDR3 is 14 residues. CDR3 amino acids: CASSLVDSNQPQHF. The CDR3 nucleotides read TGTGCCAGCAGCTTAGTGGACAGTAATCAGCCCCAGCATTTT.

The rearrangement uses TRBV2 and TRBJ2-7, with 9 bases lining up with TRBD1. The CDR3 covers 14 residues. V lost 5 bases, J lost 7 bases, and 9 bases stayed unmatched. The germline CDR1 and CDR2 sequences are SNHLY and FYNNEI. The CDR3 loop is CASSTGTGPPEQYF. DNA of the CDR3: TGTGCCAGCAGTACCGGGACAGGGCCTCCGGAGCAGTACTTC.

This chain links TRBV19 with TRBJ1-2; D gene unclear. The CDR3 is 12 amino acids. Trimming left V 10 bases short and J 3 bases short, with 12 bases between. Germline loops: CDR1 LNHDA, CDR2 SQIVND (reference sequence). The CDR3 bases are TGTGCCACATTACGCCGGGACTATGGCTACACCTTC. This encodes CATLRRDYGYTF.

For the CDR3, the DNA is TGCGCCAGCAGCCAAGATTGGGACAGGCTGAACACTGAAGCTTTCTTT. Translating gives CASSQDWDRLNTEAFF. The V call is TRBV4-3, the J call TRBJ1-1; 8 nucleotides line up with TRBD1. V shed 0 bases, J shed 0 bases, and the junction held 3 bases outside the gene matches. Germline CDR1 LGHNA, CDR2 YSLEER. The CDR3 covers 16 residues.

By its share, this clone is medium-sized. The CDR3 region is CATRDVQGKVNTEAFF. In DNA, the CDR3 is TGTGCCACCAGAGATGTACAGGGGAAGGTGAACACTGAAGCTTTCTTT. V is TRBV19 and J is TRBJ1-1; 7 nucleotides agree with TRBD1. Germline V gives CDR1 LNHDA, CDR2 SQIVND (reference sequence). CDR3 length equals 16 residues. The V gene end was trimmed by 10 bases and the J gene end by 0 bases; junction bases not matched to a gene: 14.

The chain employs TRBV5-1 and TRBJ2-7, with TRBD1 matching 7 bases. Germline assignment: CDR1 SGHRS and CDR2 YFSETQ. This CDR3 region has 17 residues. The J segment lost 5 bases and the V segment lost 0 bases, leaving 14 bases of the junction unmatched. CDR3 sequence reads: CASSLGYYRQGIDEQYF. The DNA for the CDR3 is TGCGCCAGCAGCTTGGGCTATTACCGACAGGGAATTGACGAGCAGTACTTC. The variable domain in full, completed from reference TRBV5-1 and TRBJ2-7, reads KAGVTQTPRYLIKTRGQQVTLSCSPISGHRSVSWYQQTPGQGLQFLFEYFSETQRNKGNFPGRFSGRQFSNSRSEMNVSTLELGDSALYLCASSLGYYRQGIDEQYFGPGTRLTVT.

The chain recombines TRBV7-2 with TRBJ2-3, with 8 nucleotides matching TRBD2. The CDR3 loop spans 15 amino acids. V trimming: 7 bases; J trimming: 0 bases; junction bases outside the gene matches: 6. Germline CDR1 is SGHTA and CDR2 is FQGNSA. The DNA for the CDR3 is TGTGCCAGCAAACCCACTAGCGGAAGCACAGATACGCAGTATTTT. Translating it yields CASKPTSGSTDTQYF.

This chain joins TRBV3-1 (or the pseudogene TRBV3-2) and TRBJ1-5, with TRBD1 matching over 7 bases. The germline CDR1 and CDR2 sequences are LGHDT and YNNKEL (reference sequence). Unmatched junction bases numbered 15, after V lost 4 bases and J lost 6 bases. This CDR3 contains 17 residues. The DNA for the CDR3 is TGTGCCAGCAGCCCCAGCAGTGGGACAGTTTCTACTCAGCCCCAGCATTTT. This encodes CASSPSSGTVSTQPQHF.